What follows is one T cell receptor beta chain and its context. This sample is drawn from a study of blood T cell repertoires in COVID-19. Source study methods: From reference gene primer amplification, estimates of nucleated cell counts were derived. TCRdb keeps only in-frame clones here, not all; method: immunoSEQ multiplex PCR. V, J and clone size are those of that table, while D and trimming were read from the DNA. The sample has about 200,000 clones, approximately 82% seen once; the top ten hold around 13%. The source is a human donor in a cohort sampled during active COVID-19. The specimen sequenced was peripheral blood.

CDR3 loop: CASSLTSSGTLTDTQYF. The CDR3 DNA is TGCGCCAGCAGCTTAACGTCTAGCGGGACCCTCACAGATACGCAGTATTTT. The chain combines TRBV5-1 with TRBJ2-3, with 9 bases lining up with TRBD2. J lost 2 bases, V lost 2 bases, and 9 bases had no gene match. CDR3 size: 17 residues. Germline CDR1 reads SGHRS; CDR2 reads YFSETQ.